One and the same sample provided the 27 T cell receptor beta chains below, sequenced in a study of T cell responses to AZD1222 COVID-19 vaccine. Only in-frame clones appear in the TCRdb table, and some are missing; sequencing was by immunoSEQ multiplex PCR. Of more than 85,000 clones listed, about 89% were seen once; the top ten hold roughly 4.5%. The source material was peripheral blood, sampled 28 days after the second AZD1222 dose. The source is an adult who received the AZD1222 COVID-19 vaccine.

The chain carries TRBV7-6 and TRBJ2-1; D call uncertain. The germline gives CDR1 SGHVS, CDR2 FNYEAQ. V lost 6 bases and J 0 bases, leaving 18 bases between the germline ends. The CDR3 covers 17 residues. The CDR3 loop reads CASSLGYALSSYNEQFF. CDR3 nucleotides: TGTGCCAGCAGTCTAGGGTACGCTCTTAGCTCCTACAATGAGCAGTTCTTC.

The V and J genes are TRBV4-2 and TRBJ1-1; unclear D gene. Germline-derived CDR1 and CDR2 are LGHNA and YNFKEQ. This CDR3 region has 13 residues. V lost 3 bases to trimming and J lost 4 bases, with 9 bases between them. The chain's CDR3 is CASSHDGSTEAFF. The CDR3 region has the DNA TGTGCCAGCAGCCACGATGGGAGCACTGAAGCTTTCTTT.

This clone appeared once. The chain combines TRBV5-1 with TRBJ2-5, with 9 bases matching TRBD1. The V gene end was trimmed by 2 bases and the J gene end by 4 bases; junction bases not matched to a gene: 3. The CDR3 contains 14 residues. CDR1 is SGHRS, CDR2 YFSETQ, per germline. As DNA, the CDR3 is TGCGCCAGCAGCTTAGGGACAGGGAGAGAGACCCAGTACTTC. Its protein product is CASSLGTGRETQYF. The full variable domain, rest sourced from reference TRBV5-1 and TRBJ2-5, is KAGVTQTPRYLIKTRGQQVTLSCSPISGHRSVSWYQQTPGQGLQFLFEYFSETQRNKGNFPGRFSGRQFSNSRSEMNVSTLELGDSALYLCASSLGTGRETQYFGPGTRLLVL.

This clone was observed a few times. CDR3 region: CASSFRTSGSGDTQYF. DNA for the CDR3: TGTGCCAGCAGTTTTCGGACTAGCGGGAGTGGTGATACGCAGTATTTT. This chain connects TRBV27 to TRBJ2-3; 13 bases line up with TRBD2. Trimming removed 3 bases from V and 6 bases from J; junction bases left unmatched: 6. Germline values: CDR1 MNHEY, CDR2 SMNVEV (reference sequence). This CDR3 has 16 amino acids.

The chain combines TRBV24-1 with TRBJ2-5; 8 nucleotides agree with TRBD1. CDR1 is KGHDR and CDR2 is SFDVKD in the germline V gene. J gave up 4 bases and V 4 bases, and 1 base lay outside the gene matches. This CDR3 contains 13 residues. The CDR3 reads CATSETGGETQYF. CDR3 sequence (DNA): TGTGCCACCAGTGAAACAGGGGGAGAGACCCAGTACTTC.

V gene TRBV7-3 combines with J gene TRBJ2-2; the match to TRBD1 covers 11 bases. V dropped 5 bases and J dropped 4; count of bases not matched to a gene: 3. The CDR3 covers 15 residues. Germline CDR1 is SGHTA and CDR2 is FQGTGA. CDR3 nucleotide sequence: TGTGCCAGCAGCGTTGGGACAGGGGGCACCGGGGAGCTGTTTTTT. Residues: CASSVGTGGTGELFF.

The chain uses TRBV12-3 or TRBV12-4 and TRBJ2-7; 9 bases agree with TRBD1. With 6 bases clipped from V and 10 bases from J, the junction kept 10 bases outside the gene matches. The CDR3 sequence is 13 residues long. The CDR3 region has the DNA TGTGCCAGCAGCCGTGGACAGGGGCCACATCAGTACTTC. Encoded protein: CASSRGQGPHQYF.

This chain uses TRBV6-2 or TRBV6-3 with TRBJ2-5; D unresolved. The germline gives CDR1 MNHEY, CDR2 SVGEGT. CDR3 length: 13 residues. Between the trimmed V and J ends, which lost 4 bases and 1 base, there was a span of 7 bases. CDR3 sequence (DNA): TGTGCCAGCAGTTGGTCTGTCCAAGAGACCCAGTACTTC. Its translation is CASSWSVQETQYF.

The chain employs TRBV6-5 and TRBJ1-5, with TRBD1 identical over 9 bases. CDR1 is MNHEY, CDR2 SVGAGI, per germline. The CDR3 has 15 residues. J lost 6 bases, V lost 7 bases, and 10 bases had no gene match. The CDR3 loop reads CASTNDRGMGQPQHF. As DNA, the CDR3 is TGTGCCAGCACCAACGACAGGGGGATGGGTCAGCCCCAGCATTTT.

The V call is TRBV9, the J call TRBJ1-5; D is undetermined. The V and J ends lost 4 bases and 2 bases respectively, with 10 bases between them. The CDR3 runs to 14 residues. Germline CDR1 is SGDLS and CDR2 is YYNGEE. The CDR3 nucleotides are TGTGCCAGCAGCCCGGACCTGGGCAATCAGCCCCAGCATTTT. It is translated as CASSPDLGNQPQHF. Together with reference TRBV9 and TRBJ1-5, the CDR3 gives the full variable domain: DSGVTQTPKHLITATGQRVTLRCSPRSGDLSVYWYQQSLDQGLQFLIQYYNGEERAKGNILERFSAQQFPDLHSELNLSSLELGDSALYFCASSPDLGNQPQHFGDGTRLSIL.

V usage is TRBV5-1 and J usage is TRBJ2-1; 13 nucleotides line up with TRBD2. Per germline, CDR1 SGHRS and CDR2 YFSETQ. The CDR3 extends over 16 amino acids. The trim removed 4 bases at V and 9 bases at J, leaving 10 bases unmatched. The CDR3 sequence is CASSPGLAGVDGEQFF. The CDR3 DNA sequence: TGCGCCAGCAGCCCCGGACTAGCGGGGGTGGATGGTGAGCAGTTCTTC.

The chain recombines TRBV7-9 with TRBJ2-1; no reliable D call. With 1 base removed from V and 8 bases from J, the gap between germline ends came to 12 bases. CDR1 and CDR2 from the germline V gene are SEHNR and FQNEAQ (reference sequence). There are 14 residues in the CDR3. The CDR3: CASSLGRISDEQFF. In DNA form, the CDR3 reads TGTGCCAGCAGCTTAGGTCGGATCTCGGATGAGCAGTTCTTC.

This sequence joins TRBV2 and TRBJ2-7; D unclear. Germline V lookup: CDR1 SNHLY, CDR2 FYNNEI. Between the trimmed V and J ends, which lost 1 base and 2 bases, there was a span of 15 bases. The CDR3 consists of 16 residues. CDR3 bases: TGTGCCAGCAGTGAAGAACCGGGCCTCATAACCTACGAGCAGTACTTC. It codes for CASSEEPGLITYEQYF.

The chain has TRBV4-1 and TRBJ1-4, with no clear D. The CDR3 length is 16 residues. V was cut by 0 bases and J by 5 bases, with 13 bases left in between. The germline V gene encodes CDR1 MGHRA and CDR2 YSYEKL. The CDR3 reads CASSQDPGMLNEKLFF. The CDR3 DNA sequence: TGCGCCAGCAGCCAAGATCCGGGGATGCTAAATGAAAAACTGTTTTTT.

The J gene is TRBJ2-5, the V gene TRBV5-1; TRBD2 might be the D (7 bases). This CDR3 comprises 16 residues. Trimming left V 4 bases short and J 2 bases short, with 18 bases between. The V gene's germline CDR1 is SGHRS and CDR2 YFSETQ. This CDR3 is CASSRGGGGFQETQYF. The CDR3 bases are TGCGCCAGCAGCCGTGGGGGCGGGGGATTTCAAGAGACCCAGTACTTC.

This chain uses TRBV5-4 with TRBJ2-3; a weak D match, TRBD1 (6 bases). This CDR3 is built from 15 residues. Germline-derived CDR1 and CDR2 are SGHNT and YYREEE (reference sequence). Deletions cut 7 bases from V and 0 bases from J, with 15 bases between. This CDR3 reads CASRPGTPSTDTQYF. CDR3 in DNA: TGTGCCAGCCGCCCCGGGACACCAAGCACAGATACGCAGTATTTT.

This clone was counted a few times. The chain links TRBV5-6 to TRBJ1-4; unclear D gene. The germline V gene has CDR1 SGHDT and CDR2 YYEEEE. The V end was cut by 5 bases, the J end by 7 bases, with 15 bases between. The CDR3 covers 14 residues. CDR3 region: CASSTVERVEKLFF. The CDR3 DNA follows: TGTGCCAGCAGTACAGTTGAGAGGGTTGAAAAACTGTTTTTT.

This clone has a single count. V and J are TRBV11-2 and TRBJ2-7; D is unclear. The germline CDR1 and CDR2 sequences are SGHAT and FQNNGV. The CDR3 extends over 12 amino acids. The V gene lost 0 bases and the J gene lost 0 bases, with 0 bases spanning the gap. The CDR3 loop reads CASSLDSYEQYF. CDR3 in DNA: TGTGCCAGCAGCTTAGACTCCTACGAGCAGTACTTC. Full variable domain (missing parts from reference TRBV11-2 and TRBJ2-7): EAGVAQSPRYKIIEKRQSVAFWCNPISGHATLYWYQQILGQGPKLLIQFQNNGVVDDSQLPKDRFSAERLKGVDSTLKIQPAKLEDSAVYLCASSLDSYEQYFGPGTRLTVT.

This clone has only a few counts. DNA of the CDR3: TGTGCCAGCAGCTTAGTCCCAGCGATGAACACTGAAGCTTTCTTT. It yields the protein CASSLVPAMNTEAFF. The chain uses TRBV7-9 and TRBJ1-1; D remains ambiguous. Germline V lookup: CDR1 SEHNR, CDR2 FQNEAQ (reference sequence). CDR3 length equals 15 residues. Trimming removed 1 base from V and 0 bases from J, with 9 bases in between.

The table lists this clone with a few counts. CDR3 in amino acids: CASSQVDMGFVTGELFF. The CDR3 DNA reads TGCGCCAGCAGCCAAGTAGATATGGGTTTCGTCACCGGGGAGCTGTTTTTT. The chain employs TRBV4-1 and TRBJ2-2; D gene uncertain. The V gene lost 1 base and the J gene lost 4 bases, with 16 bases spanning the gap. Germline V gene data show CDR1 as MGHRA and CDR2 as YSYEKL. The CDR3 length is 17 residues.

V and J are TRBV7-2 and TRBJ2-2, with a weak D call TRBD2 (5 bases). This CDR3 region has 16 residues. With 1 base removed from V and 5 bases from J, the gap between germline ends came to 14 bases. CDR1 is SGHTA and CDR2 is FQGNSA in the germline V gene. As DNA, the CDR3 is TGTGCCAGCAGCTTAGTCCCCGGGATAGGGACCGGGGAGCTGTTTTTT. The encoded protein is CASSLVPGIGTGELFF.

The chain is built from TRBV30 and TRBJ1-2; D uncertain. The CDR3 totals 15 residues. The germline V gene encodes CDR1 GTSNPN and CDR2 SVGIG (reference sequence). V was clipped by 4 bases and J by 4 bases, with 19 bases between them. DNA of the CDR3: TGTGCCTGGAATCCCCCGGACGCGCTAAGCTATGGCTACACCTTC. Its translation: CAWNPPDALSYGYTF.

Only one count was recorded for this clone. CDR3 nucleotide sequence: TGTGCCAGCTCCCCGAATGGGGCTGAAGCTTTCTTT. Translating gives CASSPNGAEAFF. The rearrangement uses TRBV11-2 and TRBJ1-1; unclear D gene. Germline V gene lookup returns CDR1 SGHAT and CDR2 FQNNGV. This CDR3 is 12 amino acids long. V gave up 8 bases and J gave up 6 bases, with 13 bases separating them.

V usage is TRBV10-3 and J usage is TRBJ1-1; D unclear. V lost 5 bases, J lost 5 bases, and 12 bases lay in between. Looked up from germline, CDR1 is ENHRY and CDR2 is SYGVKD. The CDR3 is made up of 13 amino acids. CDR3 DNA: TGTGCCATCAGTCGGGGTTTAGTTACTGAAGCTTTCTTT. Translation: CAISRGLVTEAFF.

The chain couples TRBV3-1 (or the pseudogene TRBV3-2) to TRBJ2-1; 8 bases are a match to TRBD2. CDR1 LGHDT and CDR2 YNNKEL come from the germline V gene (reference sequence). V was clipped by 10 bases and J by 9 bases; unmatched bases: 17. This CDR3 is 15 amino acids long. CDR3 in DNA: TGTGCCACCGGGCAAAGCGGGAGAGGTTCCAGTGAGCAGTTCTTC. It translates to CATGQSGRGSSEQFF.

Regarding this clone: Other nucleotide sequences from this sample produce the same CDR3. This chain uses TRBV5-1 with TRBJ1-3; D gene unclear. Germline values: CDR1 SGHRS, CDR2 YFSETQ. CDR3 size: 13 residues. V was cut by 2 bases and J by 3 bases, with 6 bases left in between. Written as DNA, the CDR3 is TGCGCCAGCAGCTTAGAGGGTGGAAACACCATATATTTT. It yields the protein CASSLEGGNTIYF.

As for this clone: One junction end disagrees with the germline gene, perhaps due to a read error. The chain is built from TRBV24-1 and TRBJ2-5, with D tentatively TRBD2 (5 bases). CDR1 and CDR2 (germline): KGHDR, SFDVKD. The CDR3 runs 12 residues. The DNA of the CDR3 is TGTGCCACCAGTGATGTTTGGGGAGCCCCGGACTTC. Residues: CATSDVWGAPDF.